The 27 T cell receptor beta chains below come from one sample, sequenced in a study of T cell changes during pregnancy in multiple sclerosis (dated by TCRdb to 2018 to 2020). Library construction relied on the immunoSEQ multiplex PCR assay. Here the immuneACCESS table is served through TCRdb, limited to in-frame sequences with V and J called. Missing clones are a known gap in these copies; in checked studies unresolved V genes cover under half, and the rest lacks a known reason. In all, the sample holds 35,000 to 55,000 clones, and about 93% of those were seen once. Under 0.85% of the sample is in the top ten clones. The source material was CD4+ T cells from peripheral blood mononuclear cells, sampled before pregnancy. These receptors all come from a female donor with multiple sclerosis, enrolled in a pregnancy study.

The rearrangement uses TRBV5-1 and TRBJ2-2; 9 bases agree with TRBD2. The CDR3 extends over 19 amino acids. CDR1 and CDR2 from the germline V gene are SGHRS and YFSETQ. J gave up 6 bases and V 6 bases, and 21 bases lay outside the gene matches. CDR3 sequence (DNA): TGCGCCAGCACCCCCAGGGCTAGCGGGGCTCGCTGGAGGCCCGGGGAGCTGTTTTTT. This encodes CASTPRASGARWRPGELFF.

The V call is TRBV27, the J call TRBJ1-2; 7 positions agree with TRBD1. The CDR3 has 16 amino acids. Germline V gene sequence: CDR1 MNHEY, CDR2 SMNVEV (reference sequence). Unmatched junction bases numbered 14, after V lost 5 bases and J lost 5 bases. The CDR3 sequence is CASSGSGQRAIYGYTF. In DNA form, the CDR3 reads TGTGCCAGCAGTGGATCGGGACAGAGAGCTATTTATGGCTACACCTTC.

This clone was counted a few times. The gene calls are TRBV4-2 and TRBJ1-1; 10 bases are a match to TRBD1. Looked up from germline, CDR1 is LGHNA and CDR2 is YNFKEQ. The CDR3 has 15 residues. The J segment lost 3 bases and the V segment lost 3 bases, leaving 4 bases of the junction unmatched. CDR3 amino acids: CASSHPTGGYTEAFF. DNA of the CDR3: TGTGCCAGCAGCCATCCGACAGGGGGCTACACTGAAGCTTTCTTT.

This chain uses TRBV5-1 with TRBJ2-1, with TRBD2 matching over 14 bases. Germline-derived CDR1 and CDR2 are SGHRS and YFSETQ. V lost 2 bases and J lost 9; bases outside the gene matches: 10. This CDR3 contains 17 residues. CDR3 DNA sequence: TGCGCCAGCAGCTTACTGACTAGCGGGGGGGGAGGAGGTGAGCAGTTCTTC. It translates to CASSLLTSGGGGGEQFF.

This clone has a single count. The V call is TRBV6-6, the J call TRBJ2-7; TRBD2 matches 9 bases. Losses at the gene ends were 4 bases for V and 6 bases for J; bases not matched to a gene: 10. The length of the CDR3 is 15 residues. Germline loops: CDR1 MNHNY, CDR2 SVGAGI (reference sequence). Here the CDR3 reads CASSSRGRERSEQYF. The CDR3 coding sequence is TGTGCCAGCAGTTCCCGCGGGAGGGAGCGCAGCGAGCAGTACTTC.

This rearrangement joins TRBV5-1 to TRBJ2-5; TRBD1 aligns across 7 bases. The germline V gene has CDR1 SGHRS and CDR2 YFSETQ. The CDR3 spans 14 residues. V shed 0 bases, J shed 4 bases, and the junction held 3 bases outside the gene matches. The CDR3 is CASSLEAGGETQYF. In DNA, the CDR3 is TGCGCCAGCAGCTTGGAGGCAGGGGGAGAGACCCAGTACTTC.

The CDR3 coding sequence is TGTGCCAGCAGAGACCGGGACAGCGCTAACTATGGCTACACCTTC. Translating gives CASRDRDSANYGYTF. The gene calls are TRBV2 and TRBJ1-2; 7 nucleotides agree with TRBD1. CDR1 is SNHLY and CDR2 is FYNNEI in the germline V gene. This CDR3 is 15 amino acids long. With V trimmed by 6 bases and J by 0 bases, 7 bases remained unmatched.

J is TRBJ2-2 and V is TRBV6-1, with 7 bases that match TRBD1. CDR1 and CDR2 from the germline V gene are MNHNS and SASEGT. The junction had 10 bases not matched to a gene; V was cut back by 7 bases and J by 5 bases. The CDR3 sequence is 15 residues long. CDR3 bases: TGTGCCAGCACTCTCGACAGGGAGTTTACCGGGGAGCTGTTTTTT. It encodes CASTLDREFTGELFF.

This clone appeared once. This chain links TRBV7-2 with TRBJ2-7, with 8 bases matching TRBD1. Trimming removed 5 bases from V and 2 bases from J; junction bases left unmatched: 8. There are 15 residues in the CDR3. Germline V CDR1 and CDR2: SGHTA, FQGNSA. This chain's CDR3 is CASSHGQGGPYEQYF. CDR3 nucleotides: TGTGCCAGCAGCCATGGACAGGGAGGTCCCTACGAGCAGTACTTC.

The count of this clone is one. The chain uses TRBV29-1 and TRBJ1-1; D might be TRBD1 (6 bases). CDR3 length: 13 amino acids. Between the trimmed V and J ends, which lost 6 bases and 1 base, there was a span of 12 bases. Germline V gene sequence: CDR1 SQVTM, CDR2 ANQGSEA. The CDR3 DNA is TGCAGCGTGAGGGACACTTCGAACACTGAAGCTTTCTTT. Protein product: CSVRDTSNTEAFF.

The chain combines TRBV7-9 with TRBJ2-5; D not resolved. V dropped 5 bases and J dropped 3 bases, with 4 bases sitting between them. Per the germline V gene, CDR1 is SEHNR and CDR2 is FQNEAQ (reference sequence). The CDR3 covers 11 residues. For the CDR3, the DNA is TGTGCCAGCAGCGTCAAAGAGACCCAGTACTTC. Its protein is CASSVKETQYF.

This chain links TRBV28 with TRBJ2-1; tentative D call: TRBD2 (5 bases). The CDR3 has 13 amino acids. CDR1 and CDR2 (germline): MDHEN, SYDVKM. V was shortened by 8 bases and J by 1 base, with 9 bases between the two germline ends. The CDR3 is CASREGSYNEQFF. The CDR3 bases are TGTGCCAGCCGCGAGGGATCCTACAATGAGCAGTTCTTC.

This chain uses TRBV11-2 with TRBJ2-7, with a weak D call TRBD2 (5 bases). Germline lookup yields CDR1 SGHAT and CDR2 FQNNGV. Trimming removed 5 bases at V and 2 bases at J, with 10 bases between. The CDR3 is made up of 13 amino acids. The CDR3 here is CASSRGFTYEQYF. CDR3 bases: TGTGCCAGCAGCCGGGGATTTACCTACGAGCAGTACTTC.

This clone was seen once. The chain joins TRBV5-6 to TRBJ2-7; D not resolved. Deletions cut 0 bases from V and 6 bases from J, with 10 bases between. The CDR3 totals 13 residues. Germline V CDR1 and CDR2: SGHDT, YYEEEE. The CDR3: CASSLVQSIEQYF. CDR3 DNA: TGTGCCAGCAGCTTGGTACAGTCTATCGAGCAGTACTTC.

V is TRBV4-2 and J is TRBJ2-7; 7 bases match TRBD2. CDR3 length: 13 amino acids. Trimming took 0 bases from V and 9 from J; bases not matched to a gene: 5. Per germline, CDR1 LGHNA and CDR2 YNFKEQ. For the CDR3, the DNA is TGTGCCAGCAGCCAAGACGGCAGGGAGGGGCAGTACTTC. It translates to CASSQDGREGQYF.

The chain is built from TRBV7-7 and TRBJ1-1; the D is unclear. Trimming shortened V by 3 bases and J by 1 base, and 9 bases separated the two germline ends. CDR1 is SSHAT and CDR2 is FNYEAQ in the germline V gene (reference sequence). This CDR3 is built from 14 residues. The chain's CDR3 is CASSFDRRNTEAFF. The CDR3 region has the DNA TGTGCCAGCAGCTTCGATAGGAGGAACACTGAAGCTTTCTTT.

The J gene is TRBJ1-2, the V gene TRBV21-1; TRBD1, as called in the table, went unchecked against the DNA. TRBV21-1 represents a pseudogene. The CDR3 runs to 17 residues. In DNA form, the CDR3 reads TGTGCCAGCATCGCGGACAGGGGACTACAACGTAACTATGGCTACACCTTC. Protein: CASIADRGLQRNYGYTF.

The gene calls are TRBV7-3 and TRBJ2-1, with 7 bases fitting TRBD1. Unmatched junction bases numbered 15, after V lost 5 bases and J lost 8 bases. CDR3 length: 16 amino acids. Germline V gives CDR1 SGHTA, CDR2 FQGTGA. The CDR3 is CASSTNQGHRGDEQFF. The CDR3 region has the DNA TGTGCCAGCAGCACAAATCAGGGTCACAGGGGAGATGAGCAGTTCTTC.

Here the CDR3 DNA reads TGCGCCAGCAGCCCGGGACTAGCGGAGATCCAAGAGACCCAGTACTTC. It translates to CASSPGLAEIQETQYF. The chain recombines TRBV5-1 with TRBJ2-5; 11 bases agree with TRBD2. Trimming took 4 bases from V and 1 from J; bases not matched to a gene: 6. Per the germline V gene, CDR1 is SGHRS and CDR2 is YFSETQ. The CDR3 runs 16 residues.

The CDR3 protein is CASSLAVTSGGYNEQFF. The CDR3 DNA is TGCGCCAGCAGCTTGGCCGTTACTAGCGGGGGCTACAATGAGCAGTTCTTC. The rearrangement links TRBV5-1 to TRBJ2-1; TRBD2 aligns across 11 bases. CDR1 is SGHRS and CDR2 is YFSETQ in the germline V gene. The V gene end was trimmed by 0 bases and the J gene end by 3 bases; junction bases not matched to a gene: 5. This CDR3 spans 17 amino acids.

V and J are TRBV7-7 and TRBJ2-3; perhaps TRBD2 as D (5 bases). Germline values: CDR1 SSHAT, CDR2 FNYEAQ (reference sequence). This CDR3 region has 14 residues. The ends were cut back, 3 bases at V and 5 bases at J, with 12 bases in the middle. CDR3 nucleotide sequence: TGTGCCAGCAGCTTGAGCGGTGGTCGAGATACGCAGTATTTT. Translating it yields CASSLSGGRDTQYF.

This chain connects TRBV29-1 to TRBJ2-7; tentatively, D is TRBD2 (6 bases). The CDR3 length is 12 residues. CDR1 SQVTM and CDR2 ANQGSEA come from the germline V gene. Trimming took off 4 bases at V and 5 bases at J, with 12 bases between the two ends. Here the CDR3 DNA reads TGCAGCGTTGCACGGGAGAGGCACGAGCAGTACTTC. As protein: CSVARERHEQYF.

This clone came up a few times. The rearrangement uses TRBV6-1 and TRBJ2-7; D is perhaps TRBD2 (6 bases). The CDR3 has 15 residues. Germline-derived CDR1 and CDR2 are MNHNS and SASEGT. V lost 1 base to trimming and J lost 4 bases, with 14 bases between them. The CDR3 nucleotides are TGTGCCAGCAGTGAAGTATGGGGGGACCCTTACGAGCAGTACTTC. It codes for CASSEVWGDPYEQYF.

This chain uses TRBV4-1 with TRBJ1-2; D is possibly TRBD1 (5 bases). Germline CDR1 MGHRA, CDR2 YSYEKL. V lost 0 bases and J lost 4, with 9 bases in between. This CDR3 is 14 amino acids long. CDR3 in amino acids: CASSQDGGGYGYTF. CDR3 sequence (DNA): TGCGCCAGCAGCCAAGATGGCGGGGGCTATGGCTACACCTTC.

The CDR3 coding sequence is TGTGCCAGCAGCAGACAGGGCGGAAACACCATATATTTT. Amino acids: CASSRQGGNTIYF. This chain uses TRBV7-8 with TRBJ1-3; 7 positions agree with TRBD1. The CDR3 has 13 residues. Per germline, CDR1 SGHVS and CDR2 FQNEAQ. J lost 4 bases, V lost 5 bases, and 2 bases had no gene match.

The chain couples TRBV15 to TRBJ1-2; D remains unclear. CDR3 size: 15 residues. Germline assignment: CDR1 LNHNV and CDR2 YYDKDF (reference sequence). V was clipped by 3 bases and J by 3 bases, with 14 bases between them. The CDR3 here is CATSSPDTPYYGYTF. The CDR3 DNA is TGTGCCACCAGCAGCCCCGACACACCCTACTATGGCTACACCTTC. Complete variable domain (other parts from reference TRBV15 and TRBJ1-2): DAMVIQNPRYQVTQFGKPVTLSCSQTLNHNVMYWYQQKSSQAPKLLFHYYDKDFNNEADTPDNFQSRRPNTSFCFLDIRSPGLGDTAMYLCATSSPDTPYYGYTFGSGTRLTVV.

The V and J genes are TRBV2 and TRBJ2-5; the match to TRBD2 covers 9 bases. The V gene's germline CDR1 is SNHLY and CDR2 FYNNEI. V shed 5 bases, J shed 4 bases, and the junction held 11 bases outside the gene matches. This CDR3 comprises 16 residues. The CDR3, as DNA: TGTGCCAGCAGTTCTGACATTAGCGGGAGAGGAGAGACCCAGTACTTC. It translates to CASSSDISGRGETQYF.